A selection of T cell receptor beta chains follows, all from one sample in a study of cytomegalovirus exposure and HLA in healthy donors. Profiled with immunoSEQ multiplex PCR; TCRdb holds only in-frame clones, not every one. The data show 200,000 or so clones, with 84% seen just once and around 0.24% held by the top ten. The source material was PBMCs. These receptors all come from a boy aged 5-17 years in good health and CMV-seronegative. The CDR3 runs from the conserved cysteine through the conserved F or W. The order of the fields is V gene, J gene, CDR3 protein.

TRBV4-3	TRBJ1-2	CASSQGAGSYGYTF
TRBV6-6	TRBJ2-2	CASSYGGAGGELFF
TRBV10-1	TRBJ2-1	CASSQKRVSYNEQFF
TRBV27	TRBJ2-7	CASSFRTRVYEQYF
TRBV6-5	TRBJ1-4	CASSLHTQGGEKLFF
TRBV11-1	TRBJ2-5	CASSNGGTGSKETQYF
TRBV9	TRBJ2-3	CASSRGLTTDTQYF
TRBV7-2	TRBJ2-3	CASSLPTSGGAGYTDTQYF
TRBV5-1	TRBJ2-1	CASSPGHPLDEQFF
TRBV13	TRBJ1-1	CASSSIWGQTNTEAFF
TRBV7-7	TRBJ2-7	CASSLGEGVGEQYF
TRBV27	TRBJ1-6	CASSPRQGNNSPLHF
TRBV29-1	TRBJ1-1	CSVMQALNTEAFF
TRBV9	TRBJ1-1	CASSKSEGAEAFF
TRBV9	TRBJ2-5	CASSVTGGLQETQYF
TRBV10-3	TRBJ2-7	CAIRDKLYEQYF
TRBV9	TRBJ2-1	CASSARQAKGNEQFF
TRBV5-1	TRBJ2-1	CASSSAPGQGMDEQFF
TRBV7-2	TRBJ2-7	CASSLDQFYEQYF
TRBV6-5	TRBJ1-4	CASREAGQGYEKLFF
TRBV30	TRBJ2-5	CAWSGGYQETQYF
TRBV27	TRBJ1-1	CASRLTQGWGTEAFF
TRBV6-5	TRBJ1-2	CASSYSRGYRGYTF
TRBV5-1	TRBJ2-5	CASSGGIGETQYF
TRBV11-2	TRBJ1-5	CASSTTGDYQPQHF
TRBV7-8	TRBJ2-2	CASSQGASGNTGELFF
TRBV11-1	TRBJ2-1	CASKSSYNEQFF
TRBV7-8	TRBJ1-1	CASSFRQDGWDTEAFF
TRBV2	TRBJ1-1	CASRAYLANTEAFF
TRBV7-3	TRBJ2-1	CASSLTGRREQFF
TRBV11-2	TRBJ2-7	CASSWSGTSYEQYF
TRBV27	TRBJ1-3	CASSLSGTGNTIYF
TRBV27	TRBJ2-7	CASSFSWTELSYEQYF
TRBV18	TRBJ2-5	CASSPSDGGAQYF
TRBV9	TRBJ2-7	CASSPVGQGLVGEQYF
TRBV15	TRBJ1-1	CATSRVGAGQNTEAFF
TRBV10-1	TRBJ2-5	CASSVGLGKEETQYF
TRBV6-1	TRBJ1-1	CASKSGQGSDTEAFF
TRBV7-9	TRBJ2-7	CASSLTGAGLEQYF
TRBV5-8	TRBJ2-7	CASSSRTSGRSSYEQYF
TRBV30	TRBJ1-3	CAWSLGGSGNTIYF
TRBV6-5	TRBJ2-1	CASSFLTSGGGNEQFF
TRBV6-1	TRBJ1-1	CASSGEQGFNTEAFF
TRBV10-3	TRBJ1-2	CAISDSRQGLPYGYTF
TRBV27	TRBJ1-1	CAIFRRGLNPSNTEAFF
TRBV7-8	TRBJ1-1	CASSQSTGVTEAFF
TRBV9	TRBJ2-2	CASSVEGGLGELFF
TRBV29-1	TRBJ2-3	CSVCATSITDTQYF
TRBV30	TRBJ1-1	CAWTKIGGGTEAFF
TRBV6-5	TRBJ2-7	CASNYIAGGVYEQYF
TRBV7-9	TRBJ1-4	CASSSSPGSNEKLFF
TRBV7-8	TRBJ2-5	CASSSRGPGGVSQYF
TRBV19	TRBJ1-5	CASTPRTGGVSNQPQHF